This T cell receptor (beta chain) was retrieved from a study of blood T cell repertoires in COVID-19. The CDR3 covers 15 residues. Germline-derived CDR1 and CDR2 are SGHVS and FQNEAQ. V lost 6 bases and J lost 4; bases outside the gene matches: 8. The data were produced by immunoSEQ multiplex PCR, yet TCRdb's version contains in-frame clones alone and is incomplete. The top ten hold 5.3% of the sample, which has roughly 330,000 clones, around 87% seen once. The source of this sequence is a woman between 25 and 40 years old who had recovered from COVID-19. The chain joins TRBV7-8 to TRBJ1-5, with 8 bases that match TRBD1. The specimen was PBMCs or T cells enriched from blood (not recorded which). The CDR3, as DNA: TGTGCCAGCAGTCTCGGACAGGGTGTAAATCAGCCCCAGCATTTT. This sequence encodes CASSLGQGVNQPQHF.